This T cell receptor beta chain was documented in a study of OX40 agonist ivuxolimab in advanced cancers. Broadly, across the study: Ivuxolimab was an agonistic, fully human IgG2 monoclonal antibody directed against OX40 (CD134), a costimulatory receptor. The monotherapy dose-escalation portion (N ≈ 52 patients) of the phase I ivuxolimab trial is reported in the paper. The point of sequencing TCRbeta in the periphery was to test whether ivuxolimab changed TCR sequence diversity and drove clonal T-cell expansion. Partial responses occurred in three dose-escalation patients: two with cutaneous melanoma and one with hepatocellular carcinoma. Patients were allowed to have had prior anti-PD-1, anti-PD-L1 or anti-CTLA-4 therapy, and 40% of the dose-escalation patients had been treated with checkpoint inhibitors. In the dose-escalation cohort, around four fifths of patients were male, and the mean age was roughly 56 years with a range of roughly 23 to 79. Among the roughly 52 dose-escalation patients, approximately 20 had hepatocellular carcinoma, roughly 15 melanoma, 9 renal cell carcinoma and 9 head and neck cancer. Intravenous ivuxolimab was administered to patients every 2 weeks at six dose levels: 0.01, 0.1, 0.3, 1.5, 3 and 10 mg/kg. Here is what the overall study found, with its caveats: In the 0.1-3.0 mg/kg groups, partial responders were among the patients with the lowest normalized peripheral clonal expansion, particularly in CD8+ T cells. Clonal expansion of both CD4+ and CD8+ blood T cells was observed from baseline to week 6 at doses 0.1 to 3.0 mg/kg. After ivuxolimab, CD8+ T cells had more expanded clones than CD4+ T cells on average. Low levels of normalized T-cell clonal expansion were also seen in some nonresponding patients. The antigen specificity of the clonally expanded peripheral T cells was not determined.

On this clone: No cognate antigen has been identified for it. No base-level quality is on record; no much larger clone is a single base apart.

Trimming accounts for 2 bases at V and 2 bases at J, while the number of junction bases matched to no gene is 4. Looking up the germline V gene (reference sequence) yields CDR1 WNHNN and CDR2 SYGVQD. CDR3 length: 16 amino acids, cysteine to phenylalanine. Here the CDR3 DNA is all that survives: 48 bases in frame from base 1. Patients with a history of autoimmune disease or receiving systemic immunosuppression were excluded from the trial. Peripheral blood for TCR sequencing was drawn from every dose cohort at baseline, at cycle 4 day 1 and at cycle 7 day 1. Samples were obtained from an open-label, multicenter, first-in-human phase I dose-escalation trial of ivuxolimab. Adults with locally advanced or metastatic melanoma, renal cell, hepatocellular, or head and neck squamous cell carcinoma were enrolled in the trial. Before TCR sequencing, CD4+ T cells and CD8+ T cells from peripheral blood were sorted into separate populations.

Genomic DNA was isolated from the sorted cells so that the TCRbeta CDR3 region could be sequenced. The immunoSEQ Assay was used to sequence the TCRbeta CDR3 regions. The table was pulled from immuneACCESS by TCRdb, which kept in-frame rearrangements only. Such tables lose some clones; where checked, under half of the loss comes from unresolved V genes, and the rest has no known cause. This sample gives under 100,000 clones in total; roughly 88% of them show up just once. The top ten clones comprise 0.72% of the sample. This sequence uses TRBV10-1 and TRBJ2-1; the central 9 bases match TRBD2. The sample in question was CD4+ or CD8+ T cells sorted from blood, obtained in a trial of the OX40 agonist ivuxolimab. The sequence was obtained from an adult with an advanced solid tumor such as melanoma, head and neck, liver or kidney cancer. The nucleotides are TGCGCCAGCAGTGAGCTTCTAGCGGGACCCTACAATGAGCAGTTCTTC. The translation is CASSELLAGPYNEQFF.